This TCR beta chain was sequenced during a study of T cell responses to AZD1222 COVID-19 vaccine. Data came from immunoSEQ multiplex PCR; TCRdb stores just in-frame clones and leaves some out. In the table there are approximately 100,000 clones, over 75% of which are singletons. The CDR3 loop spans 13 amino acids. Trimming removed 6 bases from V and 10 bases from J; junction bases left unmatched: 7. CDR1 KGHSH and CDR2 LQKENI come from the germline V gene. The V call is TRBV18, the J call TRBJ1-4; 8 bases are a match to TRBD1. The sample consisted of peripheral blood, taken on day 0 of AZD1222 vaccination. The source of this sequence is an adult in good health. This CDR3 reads CASSPTGVVKLFF. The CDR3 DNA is TGTGCCAGCTCGCCGACAGGGGTTGTAAAACTGTTTTTT. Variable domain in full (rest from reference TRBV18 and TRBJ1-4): NAGVMQNPRHLVRRRGQEARLRCSPMKGHSHVYWYRQLPEEGLKFMVYLQKENIIDESGMPKERFSAEFPKEGPSILRIQQVVRGDSAAYFCASSPTGVVKLFFGSGTQLSVL.